What follows describes a single TCR beta chain. Its specificity is not known. Sequence at one end of the junction differs from germline and may be a read error. These data belong to a study of cytomegalovirus exposure and HLA in healthy donors. Whole-study findings and limits: What TCR beta sequences reportedly achieved was accurate prediction of HLA-A and HLA-B alleles in most subjects. Most observed TCR sequences were rare, whereas some public TCRs were detected in many donors. The later analysis indicated that the majority of CMV-associated TCR beta chains appeared HLA-restricted. Listed as cytomegalovirus-associated were 150 to 200 TCR beta chains.

The PCR contained 60 Vbeta and 13 Jbeta primers. Data came from immunoSEQ multiplex PCR; TCRdb stores just in-frame clones and leaves some out. In the table there are approximately 160,000 clones, approximately 84% of which are singletons. From germline, CDR1 is MRHNA and CDR2 SNTAGT. The CDR3 is made up of 14 amino acids. The V gene is TRBV6-4, the J gene TRBJ2-6, with TRBD1 as a possible D gene (5 bases). The sample consisted of PBMCs. This clonotype was obtained from a woman between 50 and 59 years old in good health and CMV-seropositive. As DNA, the CDR3 is TGTGCCAGCAGTGACAACTCTGGGGCCAACGGCCTGACTTTC. Its protein product is CASSDNSGANGLTF.